This record concerns one TCR beta chain sequence. This CDR3 has 17 residues. V was clipped by 3 bases and J by 1 base, with 18 bases between them. Germline V gene lookup returns CDR1 SGHVS and CDR2 FQNEAQ. The method was immunoSEQ multiplex PCR; TCRdb's version includes in-frame clones alone and lacks a portion of them. The top ten hold 0.95% to 1.5% of the sample, which has hundreds of thousands of clones, 89% seen once. The sample belongs to a study of blood T cell repertoires in COVID-19. Whole-study context: Spain, Italy and the United States supplied samples that represented acute and convalescent COVID-19.

The TCR comes from a man aged 40-49 years with acute or convalescent COVID-19. Sequencing was done on a sample of peripheral blood. The chain combines TRBV7-8 with TRBJ1-1, with D possibly matching TRBD1 (5 bases). The chain's CDR3 is CASSFALPGGPNTEAFF. The CDR3 coding sequence is TGTGCCAGCAGCTTTGCCCTCCCGGGGGGTCCGAACACTGAAGCTTTCTTT.